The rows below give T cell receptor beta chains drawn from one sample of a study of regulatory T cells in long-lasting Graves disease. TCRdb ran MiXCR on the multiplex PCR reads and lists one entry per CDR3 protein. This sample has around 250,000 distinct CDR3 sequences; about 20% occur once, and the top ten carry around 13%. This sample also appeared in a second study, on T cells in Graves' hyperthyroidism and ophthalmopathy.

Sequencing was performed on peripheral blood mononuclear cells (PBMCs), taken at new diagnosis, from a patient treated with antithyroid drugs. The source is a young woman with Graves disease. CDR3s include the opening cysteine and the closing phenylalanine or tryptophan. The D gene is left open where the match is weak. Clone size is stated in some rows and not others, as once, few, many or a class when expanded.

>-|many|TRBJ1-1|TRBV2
TGTGCCAGCAGTGCACCTACAGGGTTGGGCACTGAAGCTTTCTTT
CASSAPTGLGTEAFF
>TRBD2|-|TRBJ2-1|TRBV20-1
TGCAGTGCTAGCGGGAGGGCTATCAATGAGCAGTTCTTC
CSASGRAINEQFF
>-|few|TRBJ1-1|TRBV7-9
TGTGCCAGCAGCCGCCCCGGACAGTCGAACACTGAAGCTTTCTTT
CASSRPGQSNTEAFF
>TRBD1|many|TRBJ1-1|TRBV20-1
TGCAGTGCTACCCCAGGGGGCGCGACCACTGAAGCTTTCTTT
CSATPGGATTEAFF
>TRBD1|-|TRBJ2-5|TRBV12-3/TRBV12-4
TGTGCCAGCAGCACACATGACAGGGGGCTCGTCGAAGAGACCCAGTACTTC
CASSTHDRGLVEETQYF
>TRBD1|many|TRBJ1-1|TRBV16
TGTGCCAGCAGCCAAGGGCAGGGGGGAACTGAAGCTTTCTTT
CASSQGQGGTEAFF
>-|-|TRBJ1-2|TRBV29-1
TGCAGCGTTGATTCATTACAGGGTGAATATGGCTACACCTTC
CSVDSLQGEYGYTF
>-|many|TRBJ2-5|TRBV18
TGTGCCAGCTCACCACCGGAAAGGTACCAAGAGACCCAGTACTTC
CASSPPERYQETQYF
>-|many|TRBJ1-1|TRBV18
TGTGCCAGCGGGGGGACGCGCACTGAAGCTTTCTTT
CASGGTRTEAFF
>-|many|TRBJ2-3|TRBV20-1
TGCAGTGCTAGATGGGGGGGCACAGATACGCAGTATTTT
CSARWGGTDTQYF
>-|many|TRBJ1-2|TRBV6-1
TGTGCCAGCAGTCTAAGTCCGTACCCAACTTCTAACTATGGCTACACCTTC
CASSLSPYPTSNYGYTF